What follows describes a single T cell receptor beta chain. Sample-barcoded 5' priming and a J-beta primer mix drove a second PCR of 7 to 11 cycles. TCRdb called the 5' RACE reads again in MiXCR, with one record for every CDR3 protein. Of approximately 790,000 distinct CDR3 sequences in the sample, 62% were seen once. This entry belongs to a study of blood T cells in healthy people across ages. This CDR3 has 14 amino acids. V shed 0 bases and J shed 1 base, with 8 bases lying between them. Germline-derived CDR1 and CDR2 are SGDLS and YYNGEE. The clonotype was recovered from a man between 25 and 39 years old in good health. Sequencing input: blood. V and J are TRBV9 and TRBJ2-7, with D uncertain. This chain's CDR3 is CASSVDLDSYEQYF. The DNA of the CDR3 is TGTGCCAGCAGCGTAGACTTGGATTCCTACGAGCAGTACTTC.